The TCR beta chain described here comes from a study of T cells after yellow fever vaccination. Trimming took 2 bases from V and 0 from J; bases not matched to a gene: 4. The CDR3 is 16 residues long. This clonotype was found a few times. Making TCR cDNA involved 5'RACE template switching, which added UMIs and a universal primer site. From the 5' RACE reads, TCRdb called clonotypes with MiXCR, one entry per CDR3 protein. The sample contains approximately 260,000 distinct CDR3 sequences, 5.2% of which appear only once. The clonotype was recovered from a young man who received the YFV17D yellow fever vaccine. The chain recombines TRBV12-3 or TRBV12-4 with TRBJ2-5; 9 positions agree with TRBD1. The input for sequencing was CD4+ T cells sorted from PBMCs, taken on the day of the yellow fever booster vaccination. The CDR3 DNA follows: TGTGCCAGCAGTTTATATGGACAGGGGTACCAAGAGACCCAGTACTTC. Translating it yields CASSLYGQGYQETQYF.